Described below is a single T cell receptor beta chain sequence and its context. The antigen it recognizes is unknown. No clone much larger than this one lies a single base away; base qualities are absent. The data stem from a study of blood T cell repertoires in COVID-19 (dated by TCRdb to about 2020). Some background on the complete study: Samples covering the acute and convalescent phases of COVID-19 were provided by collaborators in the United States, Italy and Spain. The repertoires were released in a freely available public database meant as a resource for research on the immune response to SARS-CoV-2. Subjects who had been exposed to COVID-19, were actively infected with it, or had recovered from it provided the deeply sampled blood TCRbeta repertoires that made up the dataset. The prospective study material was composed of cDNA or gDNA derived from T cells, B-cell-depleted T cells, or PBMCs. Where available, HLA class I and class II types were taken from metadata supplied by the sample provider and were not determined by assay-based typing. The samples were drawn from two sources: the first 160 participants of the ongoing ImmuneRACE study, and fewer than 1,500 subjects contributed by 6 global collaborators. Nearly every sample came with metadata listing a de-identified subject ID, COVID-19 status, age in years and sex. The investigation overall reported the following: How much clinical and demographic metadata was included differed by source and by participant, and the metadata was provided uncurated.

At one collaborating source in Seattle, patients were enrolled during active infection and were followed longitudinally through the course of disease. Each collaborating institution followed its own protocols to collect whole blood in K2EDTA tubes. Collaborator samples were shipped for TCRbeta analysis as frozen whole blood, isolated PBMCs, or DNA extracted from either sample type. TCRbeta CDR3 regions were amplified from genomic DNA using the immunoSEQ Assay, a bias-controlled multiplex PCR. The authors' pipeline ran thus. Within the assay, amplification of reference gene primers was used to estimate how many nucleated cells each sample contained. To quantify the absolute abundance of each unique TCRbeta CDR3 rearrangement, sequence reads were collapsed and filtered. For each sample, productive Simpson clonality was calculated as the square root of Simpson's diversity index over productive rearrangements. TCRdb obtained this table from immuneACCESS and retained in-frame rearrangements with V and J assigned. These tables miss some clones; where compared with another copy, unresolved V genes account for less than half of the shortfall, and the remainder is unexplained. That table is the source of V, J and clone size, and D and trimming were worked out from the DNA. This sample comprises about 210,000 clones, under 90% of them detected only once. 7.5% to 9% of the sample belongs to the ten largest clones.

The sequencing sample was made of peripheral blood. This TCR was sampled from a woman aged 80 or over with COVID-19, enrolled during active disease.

The DNA is TGTGCCAGCAGTGAAACGGTGGCTAGCCGGGAGACCCAGTACTTC. Its coded protein is CASSETVASRETQYF. The V and J genes are TRBV6-1 and TRBJ2-5; D gene: possibly TRBD2, on 5 matching bases. V gives up 2 bases and J gives up 5 bases, and the segment between their germline ends measures 15 bases. Including cysteine and phenylalanine, the CDR3 has 15 amino acids. The DNA shown is the 45-base CDR3, in frame from base 1. CDR1 MNHNS and CDR2 SASEGT were looked up in the germline V gene.